A selection of T cell receptor beta chains follows, all from one sample in a study of a mutant IDH1 vaccine in newly diagnosed glioma. Their specific antigens are unknown. Some clones are missing from TCRdb's copy, which holds only in-frame ones; the method was immunoSEQ multiplex PCR. The profile shows about 69,000 clones, more than 85% of them singletons. This specimen consisted of PBMCs, obtained from a glioma patient whose treatment included an IDH1 peptide vaccine. These receptors came from a man younger than 45 with glioma. Both conserved end residues are part of each CDR3. D genes are given only for firm matches. A row's size may be missing; if present it is once, few, many or a size class.

cdr3_nt	cdr3_aa	j_call	v_call	clone_size	d_call
TGTGCCAGCAGCCTAGCGGGAGGGGCTGTGTCCTGGGAGACCCAGTACTTC	CASSLAGGAVSWETQYF	TRBJ2-5	TRBV5-5	once	TRBD2
TGCGCCAGCAGCCAAGTTAACAGGGACTATGGCTACACCTTC	CASSQVNRDYGYTF	TRBJ1-2	TRBV4-3	.	.
TGCGCCAGCAGCCCTCAGGGGGAGGGTCAGCCCCAGCATTTT	CASSPQGEGQPQHF	TRBJ1-5	TRBV5-1	.	TRBD1
TGCGCCAGCAGTGAGTCAGCTCGTGTCGGTAGAGAAGAGACCCAGTACTTC	CASSESARVGREETQYF	TRBJ2-5	TRBV10-1	.	.
TGTGCCAGCAGTCGGGCCAGCGGGGGCACAGATACGCAGTATTTT	CASSRASGGTDTQYF	TRBJ2-3	TRBV27	.	TRBD2
TGTGCCAGCTCAGACAGGCAGGGCGATCAGCCCCAGCATTTT	CASSDRQGDQPQHF	TRBJ1-5	TRBV18	few	.
TGTGCCAGCAGCCCTTACACCTCGCCCCAAGAGACCCAGTACTTC	CASSPYTSPQETQYF	TRBJ2-5	TRBV25-1	.	.
TGTGCCAGCAGTTTTCGGGGACTAGCCGCCTCCTACAATGAGCAGTTCTTC	CASSFRGLAASYNEQFF	TRBJ2-1	TRBV28	.	TRBD2
TGTGCCAGCAGCTACCCTTCCTATGGCTACACCTTC	CASSYPSYGYTF	TRBJ1-2	TRBV5-4	.	.
TGTGCCAGCAAAGAGACCACGAGCACAGATACGCAGTATTTT	CASKETTSTDTQYF	TRBJ2-3	TRBV11-2	.	.
TGTGCCAGCAGCCCCGGCGGCGGATGGGGGGGCTACGAGCAGTACTTC	CASSPGGGWGGYEQYF	TRBJ2-7	TRBV27	.	TRBD2
TGCAGTCCACTAGCGGGTTACGAGCAGTACTTC	CSPLAGYEQYF	TRBJ2-7	TRBV20-1	.	TRBD2
TGCGCCAGCAGCCAATCCTCACCCCGATTCTCTGGAAACACCATATATTTT	CASSQSSPRFSGNTIYF	TRBJ1-3	TRBV4-3	.	.
TGTGCCAGCAGTGGTAATTTGAATAATTCACCCCTCCACTTT	CASSGNLNNSPLHF	TRBJ1-6	TRBV6-1	few	.
TGCGCCAGCAGCGTGGGACAGTTATACGAGCAGTACTTC	CASSVGQLYEQYF	TRBJ2-7	TRBV5-1	.	TRBD1
TGTGCCAGTAGTTCGGACAGGGGATTACATGGCTACACCTTC	CASSSDRGLHGYTF	TRBJ1-2	TRBV19	.	TRBD1
TGCGCCAGCAGCGGGGTGACTAGCGGGGGCCCCACAGATACGCAGTATTTT	CASSGVTSGGPTDTQYF	TRBJ2-3	TRBV5-1	.	TRBD2
TGTGCCAGCTCTGGGGCTAGCGGGAGGCAAGAGACCCAGTACTTC	CASSGASGRQETQYF	TRBJ2-5	TRBV9	.	TRBD2
TGTGCCAGCAGTTACAGGGATGGGGATGAGCAGTTCTTC	CASSYRDGDEQFF	TRBJ2-1	TRBV6-6	.	.
TGTGCCAGTAGTATCCAGGGACAGGGGGCGCGATATAATTCACCCCTCCACTTT	CASSIQGQGARYNSPLHF	TRBJ1-6	TRBV19	.	TRBD1
TGTGCCAGCAGCTTAGTTTCACGGCAGACTAGCAATCAGCCCCAGCATTTT	CASSLVSRQTSNQPQHF	TRBJ1-5	TRBV7-2	.	.
TGTGCCAGCAGTTACGCGGACAACTCCTACGAGCAGTACTTC	CASSYADNSYEQYF	TRBJ2-7	TRBV6-5	.	.
TGTGCCAGCAGTCGGACCTCTATTAACTATGGCTACACCTTC	CASSRTSINYGYTF	TRBJ1-2	TRBV28	.	.
TGCGCCAGCAGCCGTGCCGGGACGGACCTACGAGGGCAGTACTTC	CASSRAGTDLRGQYF	TRBJ2-7	TRBV4-1	.	.
TGTGCCAGCAGCCCGGAGGCTAGCGAGTCCTACAATGAGCAGTTCTTC	CASSPEASESYNEQFF	TRBJ2-1	TRBV5-4	.	.
TGTGCCAGTAGTTTTACTCTAGCCAAAAACATTCAGTACTTC	CASSFTLAKNIQYF	TRBJ2-4	TRBV19	.	.
TGTGCCTGCGACAGGGGGACAAATCAGCCCCAGCATTTT	CACDRGTNQPQHF	TRBJ1-5	TRBV30	.	TRBD1
TGTGCCAGCAGCTCGACAGGGGTAGATACGCAGTATTTT	CASSSTGVDTQYF	TRBJ2-3	TRBV7-2	.	TRBD1
TGCAGCGTGTCGGGACAGAGAAACACCGGGGAGCTGTTTTTT	CSVSGQRNTGELFF	TRBJ2-2	TRBV29-1	.	TRBD1
TGTGCCAGCAGCGTAGGACTAGCGGACAATGAGCAGTTCTTC	CASSVGLADNEQFF	TRBJ2-1	TRBV9	.	TRBD2
TGTGCCAGCAGCACGGACAGAAATTCACCCCTCCACTTT	CASSTDRNSPLHF	TRBJ1-6	TRBV5-5	.	.
TGCAGCGTTGAGGGGGGAGGGACAGGGCCAAGAGGGTCCTACAATGAGCAGTTCTTC	CSVEGGGTGPRGSYNEQFF	TRBJ2-1	TRBV29-1	.	TRBD1
TGTGCCTGGAGAGGATTAACTATCGCAGGTTTAATCGCTGAAGCTTTCTTT	CAWRGLTIAGLIAEAFF	TRBJ1-1	TRBV30	.	.
TGCGCCAGCAGCCAAGTAATCAACTATGGCTACACCTTC	CASSQVINYGYTF	TRBJ1-2	TRBV4-1	.	.
TGTGCCAGCTCCACCGACCAATTCTCTGGGGCCAACGTCCTGACTTTC	CASSTDQFSGANVLTF	TRBJ2-6	TRBV18	.	.
TGTGCCAGCAGTGGGGCAGTAAGTTCTGGCTACACCTTC	CASSGAVSSGYTF	TRBJ1-2	TRBV2	.	.
TGTGCCAGCAGTGGGAGAGCGGGGGGCACAGATACGCAGTATTTT	CASSGRAGGTDTQYF	TRBJ2-3	TRBV2	.	TRBD2
TGCGCCAGCAGCCAAGATCTTTTGAACAGACCAAATCAGCCCCAGCATTTT	CASSQDLLNRPNQPQHF	TRBJ1-5	TRBV4-3	.	.
TGCGCCAGCAGTCAATCCCACTCGTTAGACCCCGTTGAATATTTT	CASSQSHSLDPVEYF	TRBJ1-3	TRBV23-1	.	.
TGTGCCAGCAGCTTCAGTCCCAATGAAAAACTGTTTTTT	CASSFSPNEKLFF	TRBJ1-4	TRBV7-9	.	.
TGTGCCAGCAGCTTAGAATTCGGCCAAGAGACCCAGTACTTC	CASSLEFGQETQYF	TRBJ2-5	TRBV7-2	.	.
TGTGCCAGCAGCTTGGCATTGGGGACAGGGGATTACGAGCAGTACTTC	CASSLALGTGDYEQYF	TRBJ2-7	TRBV5-8	.	TRBD1
TGTGCCAGCAGTTACCGTCTAGAGACCCAGTACTTC	CASSYRLETQYF	TRBJ2-5	TRBV28	.	.
TGTGCCTGGAGTGTACGGAGGGGGATCGACACCATATATTTT	CAWSVRRGIDTIYF	TRBJ1-3	TRBV30	.	.
TGCGCCAGCAGCTCCACGACAGGGGGCGCATCCGAAGCTTTCTTT	CASSSTTGGASEAFF	TRBJ1-1	TRBV5-1	.	TRBD1
TGTGCCAGCAGTGAAGCGACAGTCAGCTACGAGCAGTACTTC	CASSEATVSYEQYF	TRBJ2-7	TRBV6-1	.	.
TGTGCCAGCAGCTTTGGACAGGGGGGGGAGACCCAGTACTTC	CASSFGQGGETQYF	TRBJ2-5	TRBV5-8	.	TRBD1
TGTGCCACCAGCAGAGAAATACACACTGAAGCTTTCTTT	CATSREIHTEAFF	TRBJ1-1	TRBV15	.	.
TGTGCCACCAGCAGAGAGAATAGCGGGAGGGTGCAGTACTTC	CATSRENSGRVQYF	TRBJ2-7	TRBV15	.	TRBD2
TGTGCCAGCAGCTTCTTCGGTGGCTTCGATGGCTACACCTTC	CASSFFGGFDGYTF	TRBJ1-2	TRBV11-2	.	.
TGTGCCAGCAGGGCACAGGGGGGGGATGAGGAAAAACTGTTTTTT	CASRAQGGDEEKLFF	TRBJ1-4	TRBV2	.	TRBD1